The source of this TCR beta chain is a study of tumor-infiltrating lymphocytes in primary liver carcinoma. Overall study context: Spanning 30 to 69 years of age, the patients were men and women.

Using a constant-region primer together with ProtoScript II reverse transcriptase, TCR beta cDNA was made from 500 ng of total RNA. Slightly modified ARM-PCR with three nested multiplex PCR rounds yielded TCR beta libraries. Running roughly 10 cycles apiece, the first two PCR rounds relied on TRBV1-TRBV30 forward primers together with a C-beta reverse primer. In TCRdb, the multiplex PCR reads were re-called with MiXCR into one record per CDR3 protein. This table holds tens of thousands of distinct CDR3 sequences, 72% found once. A word on this clonotype: The antigen remains undetermined. A read error may account for a junction end that differs from germline.

Germline values: CDR1 SGHNT, CDR2 YENEEA. The CDR3 totals 16 residues. The study's findings and limits: The study found only about 7-24% of top clones in all five tumor regions.

Co-extraction yielded RNA and DNA from about 20-30 mg of unsorted bulk tissue. The genes are TRBV11-3 and TRBJ2-3, with 9 bases identical to TRBD1. The sample comprised liver tumor tissue from sampling region 1. Documented subset: tumor region T1, superior pole. The clonotype comes from a middle-aged man with primary liver carcinoma and hepatitis B virus infection. In DNA form, the CDR3 reads TGTGCCAGCAGCTGGGGGGAGGGACAGGGAACAGATGCGCAGTATTTT. Residues: CASSWGEGQGTDAQYF. The variable domain in full, with the rest retrieved from reference TRBV11-3 and TRBJ2-3, is EAGVVQSPRYKIIEKKQPVAFWCNPISGHNTLYWYLQNLGQGPELLIRYENEEAVDDSQLPKDRFSAERLKGVDSTLKIQPAELGDSAVYLCASSWGEGQGTDAQYFGPGTRLTVL.